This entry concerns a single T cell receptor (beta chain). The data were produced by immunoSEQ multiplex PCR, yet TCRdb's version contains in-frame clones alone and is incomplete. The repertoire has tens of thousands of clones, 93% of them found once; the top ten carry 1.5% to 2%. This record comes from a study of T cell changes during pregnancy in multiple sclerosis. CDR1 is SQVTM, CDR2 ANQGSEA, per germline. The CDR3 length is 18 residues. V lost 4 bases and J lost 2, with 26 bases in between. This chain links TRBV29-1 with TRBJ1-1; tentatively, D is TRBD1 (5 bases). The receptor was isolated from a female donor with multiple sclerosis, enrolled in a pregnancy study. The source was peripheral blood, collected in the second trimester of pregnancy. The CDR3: CSVVTPLFDWGGNTEAFF. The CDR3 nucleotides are TGCAGCGTTGTGACCCCCCTATTTGACTGGGGGGGAAACACTGAAGCTTTCTTT. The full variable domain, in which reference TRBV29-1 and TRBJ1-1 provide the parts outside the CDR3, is SAVISQKPSRDICQRGTSLTIQCQVDSQVTMMFWYRQQPGQSLTLIATANQGSEATYESGFVIDKFPISRPNLTFSTLTVSNMSPEDSSIYLCSVVTPLFDWGGNTEAFFGQGTRLTVV.